The clone carrying this T cell receptor beta chain occurred a few times. Its antigen remains unknown. The CDR3 is 13 residues long. Germline-derived CDR1 and CDR2 are MNHNY and SVGAGI (reference sequence). Trimming left V 5 bases short and J 5 bases short, with 12 bases between. The record originates from a study of beta chain features in type 1 diabetes. Reverse transcribing all isolated RNA meant expressed TCRB transcripts were sequenced. Clones were sequenced by immunoSEQ multiplex PCR, and TCRdb holds only the in-frame ones, with some missing. The sample has approximately 250,000 clones, roughly 15% seen once. The study's findings and limits: Type 1 diabetes patients showed a moderate but significant shortening of TCRB CDR3s in all four CD4+ subsets. Patients with type 1 diabetes carried fewer insertions and had more deletions at their VDJ junctions.

Sequencing input: naive CD4+ T cells from blood. V gene TRBV6-6 combines with J gene TRBJ1-1, with D possibly being TRBD1 (6 bases). The TCR comes from a woman between 40 and 50 years old in good health. CDR3 sequence: CASSRQDGTEAFF. In DNA, the CDR3 is TGTGCCAGCAGTCGACAGGATGGGACTGAAGCTTTCTTT.